The 8 T cell receptor beta chains listed next were all sequenced from one sample in a study of PD-1 blockade in classical Hodgkin lymphoma. Time point noted: cycle 4 day 1 (C4D1), after more than five weeks of nivolumab. After autologous stem cell transplantation all patients relapsed, and prior brentuximab vedotin exposure differed between cohorts. Clones were sequenced by immunoSEQ multiplex PCR, and TCRdb holds only the in-frame ones, with some missing. The data show around 50,000 clones, with around 74% seen just once and 10% to 15% held by the top ten. Sequencing was performed on peripheral blood mononuclear cells (PBMCs), taken before the fourth cycle of nivolumab. The receptors were gathered from a human donor with classical Hodgkin lymphoma.

In this sample, this clone turned up many times. Other DNA variants within this sample encode the same CDR3. CDR3 residues: CASSFGLLYEQYF. In nucleotides, the CDR3 is TGTGCCAGCAGCTTCGGACTCCTCTACGAGCAGTACTTC. The chain joins TRBV7-2 to TRBJ2-7; weak D call: TRBD2 (5 bases). CDR1 is SGHTA, CDR2 FQGNSA, per germline. The V and J ends lost 3 bases and 3 bases respectively, with 9 bases between them. The CDR3 runs 13 residues.

This chain connects TRBV4-3 to TRBJ1-2; D gene unclear. Trimming removed 0 bases from V and 0 bases from J, with 8 bases in between. Germline V gene lookup returns CDR1 LGHNA and CDR2 YSLEER. The CDR3 has 15 amino acids. CDR3 residues: CASSQDWVSNYGYTF. CDR3 coding DNA: TGCGCCAGCAGCCAAGATTGGGTTTCTAACTATGGCTACACCTTC.

The chain links TRBV10-3 to TRBJ2-7; 8 bases are a match to TRBD2. The CDR3 is 15 residues long. Germline CDR1 ENHRY, CDR2 SYGVKD. With V trimmed by 4 bases and J by 2 bases, 7 bases remained unmatched. The CDR3 DNA follows: TGTGCCATCAGTGTTCAGAGCGGGAGCGCCTACGAGCAGTACTTC. Its translation: CAISVQSGSAYEQYF.

This clone has just a few counts. V gene TRBV7-9 combines with J gene TRBJ1-1; D unclear. V was clipped by 7 bases and J by 7 bases, with 16 bases between them. The CDR3 has 13 amino acids. Germline V lookup: CDR1 SEHNR, CDR2 FQNEAQ (reference sequence). The CDR3 loop reads CASIAGPDVEAFF. The CDR3 coding sequence is TGTGCCAGCATCGCGGGCCCCGATGTTGAAGCTTTCTTT.

The chain recombines TRBV10-3 with TRBJ1-6; TRBD1 is a possible D gene (6 bases). CDR1 is ENHRY and CDR2 is SYGVKD in the germline V gene. The V and J ends lost 6 bases and 10 bases respectively, with 16 bases between them. The CDR3 is made up of 14 amino acids. The CDR3, as DNA: TGTGCCATCAGAACACAGGGTGGGAACTCACCCCTCCACTTT. This encodes CAIRTQGGNSPLHF.

The gene calls are TRBV5-5 and TRBJ2-7, with 8 nucleotides matching TRBD2. The CDR3 contains 16 residues. The trim removed 3 bases at V and 0 bases at J, leaving 8 bases unmatched. Germline CDR1 is SGHKS and CDR2 is YYEKEE (reference sequence). The CDR3, as DNA: TGTGCCAGCAGCTCCCTCTTAGCGGGATTCTCCTACGAGCAGTACTTC. Protein sequence: CASSSLLAGFSYEQYF.

The rearrangement links TRBV7-9 to TRBJ2-3; 8 bases match TRBD2. In germline, CDR1 is SEHNR, CDR2 FQNEAQ (reference sequence). This CDR3 is built from 16 residues. J lost 0 bases, V lost 5 bases, and 7 bases had no gene match. The CDR3 DNA reads TGTGCCAGCAGCCCAGATCGGGGGGGAAGCACAGATACGCAGTATTTT. This encodes CASSPDRGGSTDTQYF.

This clone was observed a handful of times. V gene TRBV5-4 combines with J gene TRBJ1-4; no clear D. CDR3 length: 15 amino acids. Trimming took off 0 bases at V and 7 bases at J, with 13 bases between the two ends. The V gene's germline CDR1 is SGHNT and CDR2 YYREEE (reference sequence). The CDR3 is CASSLGALGGEKLFF. CDR3 bases: TGTGCCAGCAGCTTGGGGGCATTAGGAGGTGAAAAACTGTTTTTT.